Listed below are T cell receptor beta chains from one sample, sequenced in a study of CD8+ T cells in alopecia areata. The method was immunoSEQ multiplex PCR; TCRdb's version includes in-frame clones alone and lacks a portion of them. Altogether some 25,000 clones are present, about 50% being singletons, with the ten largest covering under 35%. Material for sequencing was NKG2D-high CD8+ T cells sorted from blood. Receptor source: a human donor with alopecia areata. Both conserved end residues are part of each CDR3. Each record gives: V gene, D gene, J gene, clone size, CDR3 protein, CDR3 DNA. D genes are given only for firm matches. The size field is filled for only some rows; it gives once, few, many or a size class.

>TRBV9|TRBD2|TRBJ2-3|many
CASSPGIFSGSLLTDTQYF
TGTGCCAGCAGCCCTGGGATTTTTAGCGGGAGCCTTCTCACAGATACGCAGTATTTT
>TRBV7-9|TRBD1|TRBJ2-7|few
CASSSPGQGSYEQYF
TGTGCCAGCAGCTCACCCGGACAGGGTTCTTACGAGCAGTACTTC
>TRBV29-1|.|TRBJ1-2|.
CSVARLGDYYGYTF
TGCAGCGTGGCCCGCTTAGGTGATTACTATGGCTACACCTTC
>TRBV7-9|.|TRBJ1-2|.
CASSSELSYGYTF
TGTGCCAGCAGCTCGGAGTTGAGCTATGGCTACACCTTC
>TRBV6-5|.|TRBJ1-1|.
CASSYSDMNTEAFF
TGTGCCAGCAGTTACTCGGACATGAACACTGAAGCTTTCTTT
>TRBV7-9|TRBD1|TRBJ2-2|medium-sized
CASSYRQGLTTGELFF
TGTGCCAGCAGCTACCGACAGGGTTTAACAACCGGGGAGCTGTTTTTT
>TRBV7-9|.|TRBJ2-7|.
CATQSGTYEQYF
TGTGCCACGCAGAGCGGCACCTACGAGCAGTACTTC
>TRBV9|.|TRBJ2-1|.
CASSRGNEQFF
TGTGCCAGCAGCCGGGGGAATGAGCAGTTCTTC
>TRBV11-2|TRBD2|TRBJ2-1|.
CASSFSGGSEQFF
TGTGCCAGCAGCTTCTCGGGGGGGAGTGAGCAGTTCTTC
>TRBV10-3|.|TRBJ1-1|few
CAISESTEAFF
TGTGCCATCAGTGAGAGCACTGAAGCTTTCTTT
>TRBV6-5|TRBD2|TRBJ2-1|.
CASSSSTSGSTEQFF
TGTGCCAGCAGTTCGTCGACTAGCGGGAGCACTGAGCAGTTCTTC
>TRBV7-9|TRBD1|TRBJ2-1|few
CASSLARGTGEFDNEQFF
TGTGCCAGCAGCTTAGCTCGTGGGACAGGGGAGTTTGACAATGAGCAGTTCTTC
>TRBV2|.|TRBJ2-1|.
CASSGGSHIF
TGTGCCAGCAGTGGTGGGTCTCACATCTTC
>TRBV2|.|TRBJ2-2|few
CASSALKGWELFF
TGTGCCAGCAGTGCCTTGAAGGGATGGGAGCTGTTTTTT
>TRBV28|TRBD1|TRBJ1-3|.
CASSLPRALGQSSGNTIYF
TGTGCCAGCAGTTTGCCGCGCGCCCTGGGACAGTCCTCTGGAAACACCATATATTTT
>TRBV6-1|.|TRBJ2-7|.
CASSDRVGPFSAFEQYF
TGTGCCAGCAGTGACCGGGTCGGGCCATTTTCGGCCTTCGAGCAGTACTTC
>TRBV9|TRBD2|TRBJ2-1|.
CASSVEGLADYNEQFF
TGTGCCAGCAGCGTAGAGGGACTAGCGGACTACAATGAGCAGTTCTTC
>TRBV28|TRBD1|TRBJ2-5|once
CASSFNYRGQTQYF
TGTGCCAGCAGTTTCAATTACAGGGGACAGACCCAGTACTTC
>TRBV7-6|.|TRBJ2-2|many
CASSLKSRDTGELFF
TGTGCCAGCAGCTTAAAATCCCGGGACACCGGGGAGCTGTTTTTT
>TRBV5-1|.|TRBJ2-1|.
CASSPGAPSYNEQFF
TGCGCCAGCAGCCCAGGGGCCCCCTCCTACAATGAGCAGTTCTTC
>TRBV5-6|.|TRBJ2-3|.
CASSRGGPGDTQYF
TGTGCCAGCAGCAGGGGGGGGCCGGGAGATACGCAGTATTTT